The text below deals with one TCR beta chain. Original analysis: How many nucleated cells were present was estimated from reference gene primer amplification. This table comes from immunoSEQ multiplex PCR, and its TCRdb copy is limited to in-frame clones, with some not included. The V and J calls and the clone size are those of that table, but D and trimming were determined from the DNA. The data show approximately 260,000 clones, about 81% seen once. The entry originates in a study of blood T cell repertoires in COVID-19. Whole-study context: COVID-19 samples collected from the United States, Italy and Spain covered acute and convalescent phases.

This CDR3 spans 13 amino acids. The junction had 9 bases not matched to a gene; V was cut back by 7 bases and J by 8 bases. Looked up from germline, CDR1 is MNHEY and CDR2 is SVGAGI. The TCR comes from a woman aged 55-70 years with active or convalescent COVID-19. The rearrangement uses TRBV6-5 and TRBJ1-2, with 8 positions matching TRBD1. Sample: peripheral blood. CDR3 sequence reads: CASTSGGGGGYTF. The CDR3 bases are TGTGCCAGCACGTCAGGGGGCGGGGGCGGCTACACCTTC.